A few counts support the clone carrying this T cell receptor beta chain. The target antigen is unknown. From the 5' RACE reads, TCRdb called clonotypes with MiXCR, one entry per CDR3 protein. The data contain 35,000 to 45,000 distinct CDR3 sequences, 6.5% to 9% of them singletons. Germline CDR1 reads SGDLS; CDR2 reads YYNGEE. CDR3 size: 16 residues. V was clipped by 4 bases and J by 1 base; unmatched bases: 10. The data originate from a study of spatial heterogeneity in lung cancer. The time point was: sample taken at primary tumor resection. The donors, 72 patients with untreated early-stage non-small cell lung cancer, provided the samples. The study sequenced unsorted whole RNA from tumor, nontumor lung or frozen PBMC. Whole-study findings and limits: Among blood samples, ubiquitous expanded tumor TCRs appeared more at resection than at follow-up.

The sample here was PBMCs, taken at surgery. The chain carries TRBV9 and TRBJ2-7; TRBD1 agrees at 8 bases. This receptor was obtained from a female donor with early-stage non-small cell lung cancer. DNA for the CDR3: TGTGCCAGCAGCCCGTCAAACCGGGACAGGTCCTACGAGCAGTACTTC. It specifies CASSPSNRDRSYEQYF. Looking up the rest from reference TRBV9 and TRBJ2-7 gives the full variable domain: DSGVTQTPKHLITATGQRVTLRCSPRSGDLSVYWYQQSLDQGLQFLIQYYNGEERAKGNILERFSAQQFPDLHSELNLSSLELGDSALYFCASSPSNRDRSYEQYFGPGTRLTVT.